This T cell receptor (beta chain) was sequenced in a study of blood T cell repertoires in COVID-19. On the study more broadly: PBMCs, B-cell-depleted T cells, or T cells provided the cDNA or gDNA that made up the material.

Measured with immunoSEQ multiplex PCR; TCRdb has only the in-frame clones, and not every one. The sample lists approximately 270,000 clones; 65% to 85% were seen once. Seattle's cohort entered during active infection and was followed longitudinally. The clonotype was recovered from a person aged 70 to 80 with COVID-19, enrolled during active disease. Sequenced: peripheral blood.

The CDR3 is CASSSQGSEQYF. The CDR3 DNA follows: TGTGCCAGCAGCTCCCAGGGGAGCGAGCAGTACTTC. The chain joins TRBV11-2 to TRBJ2-7, with D possibly being TRBD1 (6 bases). V was shortened by 4 bases and J by 6 bases, with 10 bases between the two germline ends. The CDR3 consists of 12 residues. The germline V gene encodes CDR1 SGHAT and CDR2 FQNNGV.